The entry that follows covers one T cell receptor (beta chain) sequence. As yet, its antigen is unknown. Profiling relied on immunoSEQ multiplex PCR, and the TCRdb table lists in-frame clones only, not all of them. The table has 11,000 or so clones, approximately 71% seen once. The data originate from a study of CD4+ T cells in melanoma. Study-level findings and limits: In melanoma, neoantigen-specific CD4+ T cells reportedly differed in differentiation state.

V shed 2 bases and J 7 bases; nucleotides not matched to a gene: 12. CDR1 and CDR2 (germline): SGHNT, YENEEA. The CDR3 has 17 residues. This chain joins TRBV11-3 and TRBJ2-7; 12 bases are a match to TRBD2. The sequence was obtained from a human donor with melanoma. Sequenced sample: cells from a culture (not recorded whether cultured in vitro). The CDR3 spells CASSLTSGGRGPGEQYF. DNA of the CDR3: TGTGCCAGCAGCTTAACTAGCGGGGGGCGAGGGCCTGGTGAGCAGTACTTC.